Listed here are 29 T cell receptor beta chains from one sample, sequenced in a study of shared clonotypes between healthy human individuals. This table comes from immunoSEQ multiplex PCR, and its TCRdb copy is limited to in-frame clones, with some not included. Here the sample spans millions of clones, 85% to 95% being singletons. Naive CD8 cells lacked CD45RO and underwent positive selection for CCR7, leaving out terminally differentiated effector memory CD45RA+ cells. Sample: naive CD8+ T cells sorted from blood. The receptors here all came from a man aged 18 to 29 in good health.

The gene calls are TRBV27 and TRBJ1-1; D call uncertain. In germline, CDR1 is MNHEY, CDR2 SMNVEV (reference sequence). The CDR3 length is 17 residues. V dropped 5 bases and J dropped 1 base, with 20 bases sitting between them. CDR3 sequence reads: CASSPLVIRNPNTEAFF. The CDR3 DNA sequence: TGTGCCAGCAGTCCCCTTGTAATAAGAAATCCGAACACTGAAGCTTTCTTT.

This clone was recorded once. Additional DNA sequences in this sample encode the identical CDR3. The rearrangement uses TRBV28 and TRBJ1-1; TRBD1 might be the D (5 bases). Germline loops: CDR1 MDHEN, CDR2 SYDVKM. With 3 bases removed from V and 5 bases from J, the gap between germline ends came to 10 bases. This CDR3 comprises 13 residues. For the CDR3, the DNA is TGTGCCAGCAGTTTGGGAGAGGGGACTGAAGCTTTCTTT. Protein product: CASSLGEGTEAFF.

The chain recombines TRBV20-1 with TRBJ2-7; the D is unclear. The germline V gene has CDR1 DFQATT and CDR2 SNEGSKA (reference sequence). This CDR3 region has 11 residues. V gave up 6 bases and J gave up 6 bases, with 12 bases separating them. The CDR3 region has the DNA TGCAGTGCAAAAGCCGTGGCCGAGCAGTACTTC. It yields the protein CSAKAVAEQYF.

A remark on this clone: Within the sample, other DNA sequences also encode this same CDR3. V usage is TRBV7-2 and J usage is TRBJ2-7, with TRBD1 as a possible D gene (6 bases). Between the trimmed V and J ends, which lost 1 base and 0 bases, there was a span of 7 bases. The CDR3 totals 14 residues. Germline CDR1 SGHTA, CDR2 FQGNSA. CDR3 in amino acids: CASSLVGASYEQYF. CDR3 DNA: TGTGCCAGCAGCTTAGTGGGGGCCTCCTACGAGCAGTACTTC. The full variable domain, with the rest looked up from reference TRBV7-2 and TRBJ2-7, is GAGVSQSPSNKVTEKGKDVELRCDPISGHTALYWYRQSLGQGLEFLIYFQGNSAPDKSGLPSDRFSAERTGGSVSTLTIQRTQQEDSAVYLCASSLVGASYEQYFGPGTRLTVT.

The chain links TRBV7-6 to TRBJ2-1; D perhaps matches TRBD2 (6 bases). Germline V gene lookup returns CDR1 SGHVS and CDR2 FNYEAQ. The CDR3 sequence is 15 residues long. The V end lost 1 base, the J end lost 8 bases, and 15 bases lay between the germline ends. CDR3 nucleotide sequence: TGTGCCAGCAGCTTAGAGCTAGCCGCGGGGCATGAGCAGTTCTTC. Translating it yields CASSLELAAGHEQFF.

The chain carries TRBV7-9 and TRBJ2-7, with 8 bases identical to TRBD1. With 1 base clipped from V and 6 bases from J, the junction kept 11 bases outside the gene matches. This CDR3 has 16 residues. Germline CDR1 SEHNR, CDR2 FQNEAQ (reference sequence). This chain's CDR3 is CASSLGVGGQDIEQYF. The CDR3 coding sequence is TGTGCCAGCAGCTTAGGGGTTGGGGGACAGGACATCGAGCAGTACTTC.

This rearrangement joins TRBV7-6 to TRBJ2-2; no definite D call. The germline V gene has CDR1 SGHVS and CDR2 FNYEAQ. This CDR3 is built from 12 residues. V was trimmed by 5 bases and J by 7 bases, leaving 8 bases between them. The CDR3 DNA sequence: TGTGCCAGCAGCCCAATGGACGGGGAGCTGTTTTTT. Its protein is CASSPMDGELFF.

This chain links TRBV27 with TRBJ2-7; 9 bases map to TRBD1. From germline, CDR1 is MNHEY and CDR2 SMNVEV (reference sequence). The CDR3 is 17 amino acids. With 6 bases clipped from V and 1 base from J, the junction kept 13 bases outside the gene matches. The CDR3 sequence is CASSSSPGQGLSYEQYF. DNA for the CDR3: TGTGCCAGCAGCTCGTCTCCGGGACAGGGTTTATCCTACGAGCAGTACTTC.

The rearrangement links TRBV11-2 to TRBJ1-3; no clear D gene. The V and J ends lost 8 bases and 1 base respectively, with 12 bases between them. Germline V gene sequence: CDR1 SGHAT, CDR2 FQNNGV. CDR3 length: 14 amino acids. The CDR3 is CASDTVLSGNTIYF. The CDR3 DNA follows: TGTGCCAGCGACACTGTCTTATCTGGAAACACCATATATTTT. The whole variable domain, filled in from reference TRBV11-2 and TRBJ1-3, reads EAGVAQSPRYKIIEKRQSVAFWCNPISGHATLYWYQQILGQGPKLLIQFQNNGVVDDSQLPKDRFSAERLKGVDSTLKIQPAKLEDSAVYLCASDTVLSGNTIYFGEGSWLTVV.

The chain couples TRBV6-4 to TRBJ2-3, with a weak D call TRBD1 (6 bases). CDR3 size: 15 residues. Deletions cut 2 bases from V and 0 bases from J, with 9 bases between. The germline V gene encodes CDR1 MRHNA and CDR2 SNTAGT. CDR3 amino acids: CASSDGQISTDTQYF. The CDR3 nucleotides read TGTGCCAGCAGTGACGGACAGATTAGCACAGATACGCAGTATTTT.

The CDR3 DNA follows: TGTGCCAGCGCGGTCAGGGGGATTGTGGCGGTCGGGACAGATACGCAGTATTTT. Translating it yields CASAVRGIVAVGTDTQYF. J is TRBJ2-3 and V is TRBV27, with 7 nucleotides matching TRBD1. The CDR3 runs 18 residues. Germline loops: CDR1 MNHEY, CDR2 SMNVEV (reference sequence). V trimming: 8 bases; J trimming: 3 bases; junction bases outside the gene matches: 20.

In regard to this clone: The same CDR3 also results from other DNA sequences found in this sample. The chain joins TRBV19 to TRBJ2-2; D gene uncertain. Trimming took off 6 bases at V and 6 bases at J, with 2 bases between the two ends. CDR1 and CDR2 from the germline V gene are LNHDA and SQIVND (reference sequence). CDR3 length equals 10 residues. The CDR3 region is CASRSGELFF. In DNA, the CDR3 is TGTGCCAGTAGGTCCGGGGAGCTGTTTTTT.

The gene calls are TRBV6-1 and TRBJ1-2, with 7 bases lining up with TRBD1. Germline CDR1 MNHNS, CDR2 SASEGT. Trimming at V came to 2 bases and at J to 1 base, leaving 4 bases not matched to a gene. There are 15 residues in the CDR3. The CDR3 is CASSEWDSVNYGYTF. Here the CDR3 DNA reads TGTGCCAGCAGTGAATGGGACAGCGTTAACTATGGCTACACCTTC.

V and J are TRBV10-3 and TRBJ2-4, with D tentatively TRBD2 (6 bases). Germline assignment: CDR1 ENHRY and CDR2 SYGVKD. This CDR3 has 13 amino acids. Trimming cost V 0 bases and J 8 bases, with 8 bases left between them. This CDR3 reads CAISESWGDIQYF. In DNA, the CDR3 is TGTGCCATCAGTGAGTCTTGGGGGGACATTCAGTACTTC.

The chain joins TRBV4-1 to TRBJ2-4; a possible D gene is TRBD1 (6 bases). The germline V and J ends were trimmed by 4 bases and 6 bases, with 13 bases remaining between them. The CDR3 is 14 residues long. The V gene's germline CDR1 is MGHRA and CDR2 YSYEKL. The CDR3 DNA sequence: TGCGCCAGCAGCCCCCGGACAGAGGGAAACATTCAGTACTTC. Its translation is CASSPRTEGNIQYF.

The chain recombines TRBV4-1 with TRBJ1-1; TRBD1 matches 9 bases. Trimming at V came to 0 bases and at J to 0 bases, leaving 11 bases not matched to a gene. The CDR3 length is 19 residues. Looked up from germline, CDR1 is MGHRA and CDR2 is YSYEKL. The CDR3 bases are TGCGCCAGCAGCCAAGAAGACAAGGACAGGGGTGTACTGAACACTGAAGCTTTCTTT. It specifies CASSQEDKDRGVLNTEAFF.

The V call is TRBV30, the J call TRBJ2-7; the D call may be TRBD1 or TRBD2 (5 bases each). The germline gives CDR1 GTSNPN, CDR2 SVGIG (reference sequence). This CDR3 has 13 amino acids. Trimming removed 0 bases from V and 6 bases from J, with 12 bases in between. CDR3 nucleotides: TGTGCCTGGAGTGTCGGGACCGTCGTCGAGCAGTACTTC. Translating gives CAWSVGTVVEQYF.

The rearrangement joins TRBV7-9 to TRBJ1-2, with D possibly TRBD1 on 5 matching bases. This CDR3 comprises 16 residues. The germline gives CDR1 SEHNR, CDR2 FQNEAQ (reference sequence). Trimming stripped 3 bases from V and 2 bases from J, with 16 bases between. The DNA for the CDR3 is TGTGCCAGCAGCTTCGAGGGACTGGGTGCCAACTATGGCTACACCTTC. This sequence encodes CASSFEGLGANYGYTF.

The chain is built from TRBV6-5 and TRBJ2-6, with a weak D call TRBD1 (6 bases). The CDR3 runs 14 residues. The V end was cut by 0 bases, the J end by 11 bases, with 11 bases between. Germline CDR1 and CDR2: MNHEY and SVGAGI. CDR3 residues: CASSYSQGKDVLTF. DNA of the CDR3: TGTGCCAGCAGTTACTCCCAGGGGAAGGACGTCCTGACTTTC.

This chain joins TRBV5-6 and TRBJ2-7; D is undetermined. The V gene's germline CDR1 is SGHDT and CDR2 YYEEEE. The CDR3 loop spans 14 amino acids. The V end was cut by 0 bases, the J end by 3 bases, with 10 bases between. The CDR3 here is CASSLESQLYEQYF. CDR3 in DNA: TGTGCCAGCAGCTTGGAGAGCCAGCTCTACGAGCAGTACTTC.

V usage is TRBV9 and J usage is TRBJ1-1; D uncertain. Trimming pared 5 bases from V and 4 bases from J, leaving 9 bases between. This CDR3 is 12 amino acids long. Germline CDR1 and CDR2: SGDLS and YYNGEE. As DNA, the CDR3 is TGTGCCAGCAGTGCCGGGAGCACTGAAGCTTTCTTT. This codes for CASSAGSTEAFF.

The chain carries TRBV6-5 and TRBJ1-6; no firm D call. V gave up 1 base and J gave up 4 bases, with 11 bases separating them. Looked up from germline, CDR1 is MNHEY and CDR2 is SVGAGI. CDR3 length: 16 amino acids. The CDR3 DNA sequence: TGTGCCAGCAGTTACTACCCAGACACGTATAATTCACCCCTCCACTTT. It yields the protein CASSYYPDTYNSPLHF.

The J gene is TRBJ2-1, the V gene TRBV7-8, with D possibly being TRBD2 (7 bases). CDR1 SGHVS and CDR2 FQNEAQ come from the germline V gene. CDR3 length equals 15 residues. Trimming took 5 bases from V and 7 from J, leaving 18 bases between them. The CDR3 nucleotides read TGTGCCAGCAGCCTCTCTGGGGGGGGCCGGAATGAGCAGTTCTTC. Translation: CASSLSGGGRNEQFF.

The chain is built from TRBV6-1 and TRBJ2-1; 8 nucleotides agree with TRBD2. There are 16 residues in the CDR3. The V and J ends lost 4 bases and 2 bases, in that order; junction bases with no gene match: 7. Germline V gene sequence: CDR1 MNHNS, CDR2 SASEGT. CDR3 in DNA: TGTGCCAGCAGTGGACCGGGACTAGGGGCCTACAATGAGCAGTTCTTC. This gives the protein CASSGPGLGAYNEQFF.

This chain connects TRBV27 to TRBJ2-7; TRBD2 is a possible D gene (6 bases). This CDR3 comprises 16 residues. V lost 2 bases and J 0 bases, leaving 14 bases between the germline ends. Germline assignment: CDR1 MNHEY and CDR2 SMNVEV (reference sequence). For the CDR3, the DNA is TGTGCCAGCAGTTTAGGGATCGGGACTCCCTCCTACGAGCAGTACTTC. It is translated as CASSLGIGTPSYEQYF.

CDR3 protein: CASSLVVLGNTEAFF. CDR3 bases: TGTGCCAGCAGCTTAGTCGTGCTGGGGAACACTGAAGCTTTCTTT. The chain employs TRBV13 and TRBJ1-1, with D unresolved. Germline V gene lookup returns CDR1 PRHDT and CDR2 FYEKMQ (reference sequence). Trimming took off 1 base at V and 1 base at J, with 10 bases between the two ends. This CDR3 has 15 residues.

This chain joins TRBV27 and TRBJ2-7; TRBD2 matches at 11 bases. Per germline, CDR1 MNHEY and CDR2 SMNVEV (reference sequence). The CDR3 consists of 17 residues. The trim removed 5 bases at V and 0 bases at J, leaving 9 bases unmatched. CDR3 sequence (DNA): TGTGCCAGCAGTCTGCCAACTAGCGGGGGAGACTCCTACGAGCAGTACTTC. This encodes CASSLPTSGGDSYEQYF.

Points on this clone: Other DNA sequences in this specimen translate into the identical CDR3. J is TRBJ2-7 and V is TRBV4-1, with D possibly TRBD2 on 5 matching bases. The germline CDR1 and CDR2 sequences are MGHRA and YSYEKL. The V gene lost 1 base and the J gene lost 5 bases, with 6 bases spanning the gap. The CDR3 has 12 amino acids. This CDR3 reads CASSQVGDEQYF. The CDR3 nucleotides read TGCGCCAGCAGCCAAGTGGGAGACGAGCAGTACTTC.

The chain is built from TRBV5-5 and TRBJ2-1; the match to TRBD2 covers 9 bases. V lost 4 bases and J lost 6; bases outside the gene matches: 14. Germline-derived CDR1 and CDR2 are SGHKS and YYEKEE (reference sequence). This CDR3 has 17 amino acids. CDR3 residues: CASSPASGTRRGNEQFF. Here the CDR3 DNA reads TGTGCCAGCAGCCCGGCTAGCGGGACTCGCCGGGGCAATGAGCAGTTCTTC.